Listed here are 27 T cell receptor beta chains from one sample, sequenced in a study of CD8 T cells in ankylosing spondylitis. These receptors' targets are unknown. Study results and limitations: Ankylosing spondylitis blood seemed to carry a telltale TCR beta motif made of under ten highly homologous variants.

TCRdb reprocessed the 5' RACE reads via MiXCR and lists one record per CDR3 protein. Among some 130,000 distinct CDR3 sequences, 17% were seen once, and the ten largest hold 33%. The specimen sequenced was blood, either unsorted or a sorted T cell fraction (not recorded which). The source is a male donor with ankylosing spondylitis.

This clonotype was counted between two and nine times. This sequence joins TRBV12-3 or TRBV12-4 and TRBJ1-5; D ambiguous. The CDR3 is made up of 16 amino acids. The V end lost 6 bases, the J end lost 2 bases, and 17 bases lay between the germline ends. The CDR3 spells CASSLPPTEGNQPQHF. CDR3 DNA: TGTGCCAGCAGCTTGCCCCCAACGGAGGGCAATCAGCCCCAGCATTTT.

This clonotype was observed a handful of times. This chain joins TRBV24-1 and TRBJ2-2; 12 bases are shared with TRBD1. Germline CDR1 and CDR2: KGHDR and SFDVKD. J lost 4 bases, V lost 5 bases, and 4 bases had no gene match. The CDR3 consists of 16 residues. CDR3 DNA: TGTGCCACCAGTGTCCGGGACAGGGGGCGCACCGGGGAGCTGTTTTTT. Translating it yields CATSVRDRGRTGELFF.

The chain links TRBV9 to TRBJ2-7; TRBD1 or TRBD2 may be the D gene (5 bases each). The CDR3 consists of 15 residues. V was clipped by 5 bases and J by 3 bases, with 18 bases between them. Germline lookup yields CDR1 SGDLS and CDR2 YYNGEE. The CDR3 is CASSQGRSGSYEQYF. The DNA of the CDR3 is TGTGCCAGCAGTCAGGGACGCTCTGGGAGCTACGAGCAGTACTTC. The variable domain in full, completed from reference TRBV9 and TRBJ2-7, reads DSGVTQTPKHLITATGQRVTLRCSPRSGDLSVYWYQQSLDQGLQFLIQYYNGEERAKGNILERFSAQQFPDLHSELNLSSLELGDSALYFCASSQGRSGSYEQYFGPGTRLTVT.

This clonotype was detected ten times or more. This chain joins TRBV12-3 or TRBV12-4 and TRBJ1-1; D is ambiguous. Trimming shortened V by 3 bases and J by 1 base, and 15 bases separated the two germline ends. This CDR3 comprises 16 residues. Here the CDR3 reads CASSFSLPGWNTEAFF. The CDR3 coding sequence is TGTGCCAGCAGTTTCTCTCTCCCCGGGTGGAACACTGAAGCTTTCTTT.

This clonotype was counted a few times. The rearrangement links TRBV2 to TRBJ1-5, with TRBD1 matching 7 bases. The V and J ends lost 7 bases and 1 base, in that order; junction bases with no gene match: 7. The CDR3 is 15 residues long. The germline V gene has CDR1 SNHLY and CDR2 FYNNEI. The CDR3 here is CASMGQYPSNQPQHF. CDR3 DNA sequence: TGTGCCAGCATGGGACAGTATCCCAGCAATCAGCCCCAGCATTTT.

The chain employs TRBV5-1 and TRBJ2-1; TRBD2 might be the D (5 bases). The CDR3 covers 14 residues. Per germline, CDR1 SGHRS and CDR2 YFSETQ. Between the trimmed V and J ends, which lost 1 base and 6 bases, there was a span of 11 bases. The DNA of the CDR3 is TGCGCCAGCAGCTTGCCGGGAAGGGCCAATGAGCAGTTCTTC. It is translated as CASSLPGRANEQFF.

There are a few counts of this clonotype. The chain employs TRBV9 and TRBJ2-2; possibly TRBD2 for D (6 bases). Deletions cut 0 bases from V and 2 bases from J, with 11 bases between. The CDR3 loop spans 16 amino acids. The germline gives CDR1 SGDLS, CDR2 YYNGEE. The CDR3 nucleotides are TGTGCCAGCAGCGTAGGGACGGGAGTAAACACCGGGGAGCTGTTTTTT. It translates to CASSVGTGVNTGELFF.

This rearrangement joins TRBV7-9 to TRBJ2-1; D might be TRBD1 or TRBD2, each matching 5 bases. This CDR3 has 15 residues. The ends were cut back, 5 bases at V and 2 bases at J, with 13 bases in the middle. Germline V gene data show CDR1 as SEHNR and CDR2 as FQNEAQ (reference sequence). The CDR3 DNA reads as TGTGCCAGCAGCGCCCAGGGAGAGCCCTACAATGAGCAGTTCTTC. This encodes CASSAQGEPYNEQFF.

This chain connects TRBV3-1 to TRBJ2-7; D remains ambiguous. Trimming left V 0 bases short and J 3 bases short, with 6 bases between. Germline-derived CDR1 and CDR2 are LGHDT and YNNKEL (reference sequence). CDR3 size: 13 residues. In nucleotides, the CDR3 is TGTGCCAGCAGCCAAGATGACCTCTACGAGCAGTACTTC. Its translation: CASSQDDLYEQYF.

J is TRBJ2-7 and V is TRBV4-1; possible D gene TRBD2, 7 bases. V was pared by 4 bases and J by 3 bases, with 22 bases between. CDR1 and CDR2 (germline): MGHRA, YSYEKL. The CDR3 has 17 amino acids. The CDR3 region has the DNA TGCGCCAGCAGCCGGACCTTAAACGGGGGGCCGAACTACGAGCAGTACTTC. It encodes CASSRTLNGGPNYEQYF.

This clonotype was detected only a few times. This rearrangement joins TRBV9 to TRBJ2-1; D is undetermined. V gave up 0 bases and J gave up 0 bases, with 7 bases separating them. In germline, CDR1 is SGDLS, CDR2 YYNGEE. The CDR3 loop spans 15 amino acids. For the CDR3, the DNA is TGTGCCAGCAGCGTAGCATGGGCCTCCTACAATGAGCAGTTCTTC. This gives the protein CASSVAWASYNEQFF.

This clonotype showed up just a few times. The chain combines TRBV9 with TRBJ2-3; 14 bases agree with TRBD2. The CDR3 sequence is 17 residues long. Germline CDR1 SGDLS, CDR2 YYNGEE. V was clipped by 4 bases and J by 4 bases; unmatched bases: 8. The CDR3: CASSLRLAGGTADTQYF. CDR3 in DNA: TGTGCCAGCAGCCTTCGACTAGCGGGAGGGACAGCAGATACGCAGTATTTT.

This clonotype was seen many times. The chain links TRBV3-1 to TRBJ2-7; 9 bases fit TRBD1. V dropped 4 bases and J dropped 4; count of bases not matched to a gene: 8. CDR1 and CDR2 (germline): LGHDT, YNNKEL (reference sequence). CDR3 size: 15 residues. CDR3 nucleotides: TGTGCCAGCAGCCCCAGGGACAGGGCGGGGTACGAGCAGTACTTC. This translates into CASSPRDRAGYEQYF.

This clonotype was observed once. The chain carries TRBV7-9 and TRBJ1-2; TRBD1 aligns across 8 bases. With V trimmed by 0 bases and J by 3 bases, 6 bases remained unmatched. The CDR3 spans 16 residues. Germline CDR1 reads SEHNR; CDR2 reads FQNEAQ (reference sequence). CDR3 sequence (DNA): TGTGCCAGCAGCTTAGCGGACAGGGCGAAGGACTATGGCTACACCTTC. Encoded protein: CASSLADRAKDYGYTF.

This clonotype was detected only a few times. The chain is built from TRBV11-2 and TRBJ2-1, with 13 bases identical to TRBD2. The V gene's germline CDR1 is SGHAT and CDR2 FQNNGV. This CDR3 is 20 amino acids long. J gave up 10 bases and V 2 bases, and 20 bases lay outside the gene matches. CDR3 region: CASSLRWAGPGLAGSKEQFF. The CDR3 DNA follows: TGTGCCAGCAGCTTAAGGTGGGCAGGACCGGGACTAGCGGGATCTAAGGAGCAGTTCTTC.

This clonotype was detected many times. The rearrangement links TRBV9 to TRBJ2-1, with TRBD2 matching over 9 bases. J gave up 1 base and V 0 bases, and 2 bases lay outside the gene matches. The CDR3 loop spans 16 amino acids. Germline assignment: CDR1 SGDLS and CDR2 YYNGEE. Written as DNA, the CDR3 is TGTGCCAGCAGCGTAGGTCTAGCGGGATCCTACAATGAGCAGTTCTTC. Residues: CASSVGLAGSYNEQFF.

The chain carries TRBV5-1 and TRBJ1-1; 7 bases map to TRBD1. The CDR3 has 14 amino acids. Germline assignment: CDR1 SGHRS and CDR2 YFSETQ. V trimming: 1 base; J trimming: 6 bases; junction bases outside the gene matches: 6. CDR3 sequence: CASSLIDRDAEAFF. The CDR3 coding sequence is TGCGCCAGCAGCTTGATCGACAGGGACGCTGAAGCTTTCTTT.

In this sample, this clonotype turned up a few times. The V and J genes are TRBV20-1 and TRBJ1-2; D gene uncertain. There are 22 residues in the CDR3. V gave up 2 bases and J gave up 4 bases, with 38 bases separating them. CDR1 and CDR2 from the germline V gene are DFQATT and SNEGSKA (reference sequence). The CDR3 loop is CSARFELVGTNRITSPFYGYTF. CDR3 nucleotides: TGCAGTGCTAGATTCGAACTTGTTGGAACGAACAGAATTACTTCCCCGTTCTATGGCTACACCTTC.

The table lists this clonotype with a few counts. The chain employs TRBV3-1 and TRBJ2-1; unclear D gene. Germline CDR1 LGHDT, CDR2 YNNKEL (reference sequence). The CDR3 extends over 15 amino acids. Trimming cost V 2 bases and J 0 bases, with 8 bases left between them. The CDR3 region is CASSQQVRSYNEQFF. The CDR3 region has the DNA TGTGCCAGCAGCCAACAGGTGCGCTCCTACAATGAGCAGTTCTTC.

CDR3 sequence (DNA): TGTGCCAGCAGCCAATGGGGGATTTCCACCGGGGAGCTGTTTTTT. Translation: CASSQWGISTGELFF. This chain links TRBV7-9 with TRBJ2-2, with D tentatively TRBD1 or TRBD2 (5 bases each). V was pared by 5 bases and J by 4 bases, with 14 bases between. The V gene's germline CDR1 is SEHNR and CDR2 FQNEAQ (reference sequence). The CDR3 runs 15 residues.

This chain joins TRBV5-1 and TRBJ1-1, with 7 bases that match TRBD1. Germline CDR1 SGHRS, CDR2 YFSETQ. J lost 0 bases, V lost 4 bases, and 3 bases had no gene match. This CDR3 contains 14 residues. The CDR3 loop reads CASSNRGLNTEAFF. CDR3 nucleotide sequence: TGCGCCAGCAGCAACAGGGGCTTGAACACTGAAGCTTTCTTT.

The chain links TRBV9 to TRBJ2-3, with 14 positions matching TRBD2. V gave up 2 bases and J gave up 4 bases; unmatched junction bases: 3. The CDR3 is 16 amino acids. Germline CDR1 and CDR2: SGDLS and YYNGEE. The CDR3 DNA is TGTGCCAGCAGCGTCGAGACTAGCGGGAGGGCAGATACGCAGTATTTT. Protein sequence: CASSVETSGRADTQYF.

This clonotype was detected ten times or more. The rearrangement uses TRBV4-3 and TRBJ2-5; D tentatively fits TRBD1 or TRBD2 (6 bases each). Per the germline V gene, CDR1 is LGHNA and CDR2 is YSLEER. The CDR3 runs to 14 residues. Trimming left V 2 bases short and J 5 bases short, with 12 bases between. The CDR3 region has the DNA TGCGCCAGCAGCCAAAGGGGGACTGGCGAGACCCAGTACTTC. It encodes CASSQRGTGETQYF.

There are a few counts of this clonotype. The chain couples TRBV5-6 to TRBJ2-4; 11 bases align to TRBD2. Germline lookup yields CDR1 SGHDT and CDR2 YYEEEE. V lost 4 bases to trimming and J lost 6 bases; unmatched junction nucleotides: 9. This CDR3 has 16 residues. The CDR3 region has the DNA TGTGCCAGCAGCAGACTAGCGGGACGCGCCGGAAACATTCAGTACTTC. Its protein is CASSRLAGRAGNIQYF.

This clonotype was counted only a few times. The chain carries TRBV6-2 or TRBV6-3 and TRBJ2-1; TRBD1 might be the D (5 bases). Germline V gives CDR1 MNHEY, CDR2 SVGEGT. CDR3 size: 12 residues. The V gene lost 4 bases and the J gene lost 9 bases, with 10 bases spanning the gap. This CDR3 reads CASSWTRREQFF. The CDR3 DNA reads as TGTGCCAGCAGTTGGACACGCCGTGAGCAGTTCTTC.

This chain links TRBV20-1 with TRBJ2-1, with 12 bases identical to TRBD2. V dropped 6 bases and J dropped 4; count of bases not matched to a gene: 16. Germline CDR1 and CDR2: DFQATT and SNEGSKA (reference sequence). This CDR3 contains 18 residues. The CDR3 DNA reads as TGCAGTGCCTCTCTCCCCCCGAGACTAGCGGGAGCGTACAATGAGCAGTTCTTC. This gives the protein CSASLPPRLAGAYNEQFF.

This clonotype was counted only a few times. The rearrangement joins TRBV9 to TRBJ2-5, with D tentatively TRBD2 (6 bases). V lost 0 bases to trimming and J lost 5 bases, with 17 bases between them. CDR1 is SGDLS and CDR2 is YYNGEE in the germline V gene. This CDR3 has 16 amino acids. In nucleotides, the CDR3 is TGTGCCAGCAGCGTAGACGGTAGCGGAGCTGCGGAGACCCAGTACTTC. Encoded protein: CASSVDGSGAAETQYF. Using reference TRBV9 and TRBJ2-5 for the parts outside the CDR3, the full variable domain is DSGVTQTPKHLITATGQRVTLRCSPRSGDLSVYWYQQSLDQGLQFLIQYYNGEERAKGNILERFSAQQFPDLHSELNLSSLELGDSALYFCASSVDGSGAAETQYFGPGTRLLVL.